This T cell receptor beta chain was recovered during a study of shared clonotypes between healthy human individuals (dated by TCRdb to between 2020 and 2021). Turning to the overall study: A couple of women and a few men aged 18 to 49 years were included in the cohort. For each donor, three plates each were used for CD4 naive and CD4 memory, two plates were used for CD8 naive, and one plate was used for CD8 memory. Each donor's leukapheresis produced roughly between about 0.9 and 9.5 billion PBMCs. Different laboratories and diverse techniques were used to prepare libraries and sequence TCR repertoires, to increase sequencing depth and limit assay-specific biases. To estimate repertoire size and how much clonotypes are shared between individuals, the study performed deep sequencing of blood TCR repertoires from a handful of healthy adults. What the work shows at the level of the full study, not this receptor alone: Pairwise subsampling led to the expectation that sequencing depth would affect the degree of clonotype sharing among donors. Estimated clonotype richness was generally larger for naive than for memory subsets. Compared with non-shared clonotypes, clonotypes shared by all four sorted-subset donors had higher generation probabilities. Rarefaction of sorted-subset datasets indicated incomplete sequencing despite the large sequencing depth. Sampling was limited to blood, and TCR repertoires in tissue likely differ from TCR repertoires in blood. The genetic and exposure-history diversity represented was limited by the small number of donors. Roughly 5% of naive CD4, around 4% of naive CD8, approximately 2% of memory CD4, and about 0.4% of memory CD8 clonotypes were shared across four donors.

The CDR3 numbers 15 residues from cysteine through phenylalanine. Just CDR3 DNA is preserved here, 45 bases in frame from base 1. The germline V gene specifies SGHRS as CDR1 and YFSETQ as CDR2. V is pared back by 0 bases and J by 5 bases, with 12 bases lying between the germline termini. Healthy HIV-negative adults with no recently reported acute infections or vaccinations were included as donors. Every donor was a Caucasian adult living in Nashville, Tennessee, USA. CD4+ T cells were enriched by magnetic negative selection, after which naive cells were positively selected on CD45RA and the negative fraction was taken as the memory subset. Blood was obtained by leukapheresis, after which PBMCs were separated by Ficoll-Histopaque density gradient centrifugation and cryopreserved in liquid nitrogen vapor phase. Analytical flow cytometry was used to check the purity and quantity of every magnetically sorted T cell population. Genomic DNA was isolated from each sorted fraction and quantified by UV absorbance on a Nanodrop 2000c.

Using the deep immunoSEQ assay, TCR CDR3 regions were amplified from genomic DNA by multiplex PCR. For each cell subset, the extracted genomic DNA was distributed evenly across all wells of several immunoSEQ 96-well plates, and each plate served as one replicate. For sorted subsets, 150 to 250 ng genomic DNA, equal to about 30,000 T cell genomes, was loaded into each replicate PCR. The purified libraries were quantified using a Qubit 3.0 fluorometer, sized with a Bioanalyzer 2100, and then quantified again using the KAPA Library Quantification kit. Every immunoSEQ 96-well plate was sequenced on a separate single-read 150-cycle Illumina NextSeq 550 flow cell. The paper's processing steps were these. The immunoSEQ output contained only junctional sequences without quality scores, so filtering could not match that applied to full-length reads. Sequences were annotated with PyIR, a Python wrapper for IgBLAST v1.9, and V/J genes and CDR3 were assigned using IMGT germline references. Reads with weak V/J assignments (E-value above 1e-6), missing CDR3, stop codons, out-of-frame junctions, or ambiguous translated residues were removed. V3J clonotypes were defined as sequences sharing the same inferred V gene, J gene, and CDR3 amino acid sequence. The percentage overlap between two repertoires was calculated by dividing the number of shared unique clonotypes by the size of the smaller repertoire. Repertoire richness was assessed with RTK rarefaction, the Chao1 estimator, and Recon v2.1 estimates of unobserved clonotypes. For all TCRbeta clonotypes obtained by the gDNA method from several donors, generation probabilities were computed with OLGA. TCRdb retrieved this table from immuneACCESS and kept in-frame rearrangements only. Not all clones are present; in checked studies, unresolved V genes account for under half, and no reason is known for the remainder. V, J and clone size are taken as reported in that table, and D and trimming were inferred from the DNA itself. Across this sample there are around 990,000 clones, with approximately 77% seen only once. The ten biggest clones cover roughly 0.83% of the sample.

Notes on this clone: Its antigen is not yet known. Within one base of it there is no much larger clone, and no base qualities were kept.

The V and J segments used are TRBV5-1 and TRBJ1-5; a confident D gene designation cannot be given. The sequenced sample was memory CD4+ T cells from PBMCs. The meaning of the sample's cell subset or site label: CD45RA-negative fraction. The origin of this receptor is a man aged 18-30 years in good health. Some clones in this sample may be carry-over from other donors' samples. CDR3 protein: CASSLESPGHQPQHF. The DNA is as follows: TGCGCCAGCAGCTTGGAGAGCCCTGGGCATCAGCCCCAGCATTTT.